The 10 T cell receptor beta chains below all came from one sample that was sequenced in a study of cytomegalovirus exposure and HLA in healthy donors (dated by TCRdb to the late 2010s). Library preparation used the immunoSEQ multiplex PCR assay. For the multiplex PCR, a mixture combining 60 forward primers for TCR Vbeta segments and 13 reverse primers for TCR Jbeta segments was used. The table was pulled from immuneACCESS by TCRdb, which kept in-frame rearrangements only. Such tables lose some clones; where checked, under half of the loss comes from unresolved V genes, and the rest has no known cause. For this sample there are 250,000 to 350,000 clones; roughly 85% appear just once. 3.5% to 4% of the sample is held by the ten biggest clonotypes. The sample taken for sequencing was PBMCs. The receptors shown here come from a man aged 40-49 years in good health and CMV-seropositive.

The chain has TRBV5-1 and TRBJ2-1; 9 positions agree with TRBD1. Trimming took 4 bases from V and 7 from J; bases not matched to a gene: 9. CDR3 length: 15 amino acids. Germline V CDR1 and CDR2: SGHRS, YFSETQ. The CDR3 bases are TGCGCCAGCAGCCCAAACACAGGGGGCAGGAATGAGCAGTTCTTC. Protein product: CASSPNTGGRNEQFF.

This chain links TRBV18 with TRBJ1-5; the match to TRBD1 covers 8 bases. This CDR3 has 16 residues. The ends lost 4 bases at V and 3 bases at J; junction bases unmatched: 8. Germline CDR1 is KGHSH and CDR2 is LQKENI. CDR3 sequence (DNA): TGTGCCAGCTCACTGGGACAGGCGTCTTCCAATCAGCCCCAGCATTTT. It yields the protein CASSLGQASSNQPQHF.

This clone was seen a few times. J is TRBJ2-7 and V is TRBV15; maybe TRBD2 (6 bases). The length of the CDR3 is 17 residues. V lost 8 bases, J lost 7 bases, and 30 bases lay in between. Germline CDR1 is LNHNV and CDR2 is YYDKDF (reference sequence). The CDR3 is CATRRGTNLEGEGEQYF. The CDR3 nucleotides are TGTGCCACCCGACGGGGGACCAACTTAGAGGGCGAAGGAGAGCAGTACTTC.

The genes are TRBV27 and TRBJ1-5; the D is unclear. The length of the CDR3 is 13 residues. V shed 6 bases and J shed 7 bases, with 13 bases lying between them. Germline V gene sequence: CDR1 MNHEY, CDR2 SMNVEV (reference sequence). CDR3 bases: TGTGCCAGCAGCCCTTTCAGCGGGCAGCCCCAGCATTTT. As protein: CASSPFSGQPQHF.

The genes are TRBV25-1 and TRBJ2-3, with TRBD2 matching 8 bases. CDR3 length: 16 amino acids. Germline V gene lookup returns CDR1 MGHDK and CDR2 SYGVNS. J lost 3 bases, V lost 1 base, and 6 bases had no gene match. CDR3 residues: CASSEFGAGDTDTQYF. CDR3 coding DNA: TGTGCCAGCAGTGAATTCGGAGCGGGAGATACAGATACGCAGTATTTT.

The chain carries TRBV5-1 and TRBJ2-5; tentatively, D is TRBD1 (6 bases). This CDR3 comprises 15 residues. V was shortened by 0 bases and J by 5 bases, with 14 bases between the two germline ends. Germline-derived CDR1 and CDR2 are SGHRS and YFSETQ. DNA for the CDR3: TGCGCCAGCAGCTTGGAGGGGGTAGGTGGGGAGACCCAGTACTTC. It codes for CASSLEGVGGETQYF.

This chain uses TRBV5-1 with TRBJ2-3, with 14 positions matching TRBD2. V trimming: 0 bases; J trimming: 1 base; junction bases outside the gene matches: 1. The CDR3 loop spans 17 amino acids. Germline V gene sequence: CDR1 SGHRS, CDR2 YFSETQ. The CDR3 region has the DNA TGCGCCAGCAGCTTGGGGGGACTAGCGGGGGGCACAGATACGCAGTATTTT. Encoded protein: CASSLGGLAGGTDTQYF.

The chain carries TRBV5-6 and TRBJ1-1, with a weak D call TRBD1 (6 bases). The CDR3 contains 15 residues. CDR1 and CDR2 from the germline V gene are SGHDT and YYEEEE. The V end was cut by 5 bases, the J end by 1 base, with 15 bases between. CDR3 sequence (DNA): TGTGCCAGCAGAACAGGGTCCCACGCGAACACTGAAGCTTTCTTT. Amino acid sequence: CASRTGSHANTEAFF.

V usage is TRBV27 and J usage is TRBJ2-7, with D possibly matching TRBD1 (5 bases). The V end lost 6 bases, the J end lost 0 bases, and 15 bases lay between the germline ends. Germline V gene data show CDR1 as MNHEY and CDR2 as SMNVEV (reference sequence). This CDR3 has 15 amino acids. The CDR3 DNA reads TGTGCCAGCAGCCCTGTAGGGGCCCTCTCCTACGAGCAGTACTTC. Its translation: CASSPVGALSYEQYF.

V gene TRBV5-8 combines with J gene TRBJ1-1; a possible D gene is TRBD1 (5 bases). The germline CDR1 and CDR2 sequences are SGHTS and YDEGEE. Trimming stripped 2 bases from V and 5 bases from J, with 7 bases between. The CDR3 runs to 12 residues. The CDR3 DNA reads TGTGCCAGCAGCTTTAGGGGTACTGAAGCTTTCTTT. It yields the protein CASSFRGTEAFF.